This T cell receptor (beta chain) is from a study of blood T cell repertoires in COVID-19 (TCRdb year 2020). Context from the whole study: Samples from collaborators originated in the United States, Italy and Spain and spanned both the acute and convalescent phases of COVID-19. The material from the prospective study consisted of cDNA or gDNA derived from T cells, B-cell-depleted T cells, or PBMCs. The dataset comprised deeply sampled blood TCRbeta repertoires from subjects exposed to, actively infected with, or recovered from COVID-19. The repertoires were released in a freely available public database meant as a resource for research on the immune response to SARS-CoV-2. Samples came from the ongoing ImmuneRACE study (first 160 participants) plus 1,254 subjects from 6 global collaborators. The sample metadata nearly always contained a de-identified subject ID, COVID-19 status, age in years and sex. HLA class I and class II types, where available, came from metadata supplied by the sample provider rather than from assay-based typing. What the research found in general, with its limitations: How much clinical and demographic metadata was included differed by source and by participant, and the metadata was provided uncurated.

As regards this clone: Its antigen is unknown. One base away there is no much larger clone; base qualities are not given.

At one collaborating source in Seattle, patients were enrolled during active infection and were followed longitudinally through the course of disease. Each collaborating institution followed its own protocols to collect whole blood in K2EDTA tubes. For TCRbeta analysis, collaborators shipped samples as frozen whole blood, isolated PBMCs, or DNA extracted from either of those sample types. Its CDR3 holds 13 amino acids, cysteine through phenylalanine. The read is trimmed to its CDR3 DNA, 39 bases read in frame from base 1. V loses 6 bases, J loses 5 bases, and the germline ends lie 10 bases apart. From the germline V gene, CDR1 is SNHLY and CDR2 is FYNNEI. The immunoSEQ Assay, a bias-controlled multiplex PCR, was used to amplify TCRbeta CDR3 regions from genomic DNA. Per the authors' processing: Within the assay, amplification of reference gene primers was used to estimate how many nucleated cells each sample contained. Sequence reads were collapsed and filtered to measure the absolute abundance of every unique TCRbeta CDR3 rearrangement. For each sample, productive Simpson clonality was calculated by taking the square root of Simpson's diversity index across productive rearrangements. TCRdb obtained this table from immuneACCESS and retained in-frame rearrangements with V and J assigned. These tables miss some clones; where compared with another copy, unresolved V genes account for less than half of the shortfall, and the remainder is unexplained. V, J and clone size derive from that table, while D and trimming were established from the DNA sequence. For this sample the table gives fewer than 80,000 clones, of which approximately 80% were detected only once. 13% of the sample belongs to the ten largest clones.

Recombination connected TRBV2 to TRBJ2-2; no D gene call is confident. Sequencing was carried out using peripheral blood. The TCR originated in a middle-aged man with COVID-19, enrolled during active disease. The CDR3 reads CASSSLGTGELFF. The sequenced DNA is TGTGCCAGCAGCTCACTCGGTACCGGGGAGCTGTTTTTT.